The clone carrying this T cell receptor beta chain turned up a few times. The target antigen is unknown. This sample was taken from a study of read filtering for tumor transcriptome and immune sequencing. Across the whole study: Whole-transcriptome libraries were prepared after DNase treatment. Per sample, TCR-region reads ranged about 4 to 11 million by IR-seq, roughly 80 to 1273 by RNA-seq.

This library used roughly 370 ng RNA and molecular barcoded adaptors spanning alpha/delta and beta/gamma chains. TCRdb processed the reads anew with MiXCR; each CDR3 protein has one entry. In the table there are more than 100,000 distinct CDR3 sequences, about 13% of which are singletons. General study findings and limits: In IR-seq, single-read clonotypes were 70% to 85% of clonotypes but approximately 3.5% of reads. Dropping single-read clonotypes raised IR-seq and RNA-seq shared-clonotype correlation.

Germline V gives CDR1 SQVTM, CDR2 ANQGSEA. J lost 9 bases, V lost 5 bases, and 6 bases had no gene match. The CDR3 totals 12 residues. The chain combines TRBV29-1 with TRBJ2-1; 8 nucleotides align to TRBD1. Material for sequencing was a population of CD138-negative cells sorted from bone marrow. The source of this sequence is a donor at least 40 years old with multiple myeloma. Written as DNA, the CDR3 is TGCAGCGTTCACCAGGGGGCGATTGAGCAGTTCTTC. Residues: CSVHQGAIEQFF.